A selection of T cell receptor beta chains follows, all from one sample in a study of cytotoxic CD8 clonotypes in ibrutinib-treated CLL. Clones were sequenced by immunoSEQ multiplex PCR, and TCRdb holds only the in-frame ones, with some missing. The sample lists over 120,000 clones; 75% to 85% were seen once. This sample comprised PBMCs, obtained after 12 months of ibrutinib treatment. The origin of the receptors is a human donor with chronic lymphocytic leukemia. Each CDR3 is given with its conserved first and last residue. Fields, in order: clone size, D gene, J gene, V gene, CDR3 DNA, CDR3 protein. A D gene is named only where the DNA matches it firmly. Only some rows state a clone size, as once, few, many or a class for expanded clones.

abundance: once
d_gene: -
j_gene: TRBJ1-1
v_gene: TRBV5-4
CDR3nt: TGTGCCAGCAGCTTCGGGAACACTGAAGCTTTCTTT
CDR3aa: CASSFGNTEAFF

abundance: -
d_gene: -
j_gene: TRBJ1-1
v_gene: TRBV27
CDR3nt: TGTGCCAGCAGAGAAAGCGGACAAGAAGCTTTCTTT
CDR3aa: CASRESGQEAFF

abundance: -
d_gene: -
j_gene: TRBJ2-7
v_gene: TRBV4-2
CDR3nt: TGTGCCAGCAGCCAAGCATCGGGCTACGAGCAGTACTTC
CDR3aa: CASSQASGYEQYF

abundance: -
d_gene: TRBD1
j_gene: TRBJ1-2
v_gene: TRBV5-6
CDR3nt: TGTGCCAGCAGCTTGGCGGGCCAGGGGGACAGAGGTTATGGCTACACCTTC
CDR3aa: CASSLAGQGDRGYGYTF

abundance: once
d_gene: -
j_gene: TRBJ2-7
v_gene: TRBV6-5
CDR3nt: TGTGCCAGCAGTTACTTGGCCAGAACCTTCTACGAGCAGTACTTC
CDR3aa: CASSYLARTFYEQYF

abundance: -
d_gene: -
j_gene: TRBJ2-1
v_gene: TRBV5-4
CDR3nt: TGTGCCAGCAGCCCCGCCCCACTAGTGGTTGCCTACAATGAGCAGTTCTTC
CDR3aa: CASSPAPLVVAYNEQFF

abundance: -
d_gene: -
j_gene: TRBJ2-1
v_gene: TRBV27
CDR3nt: TGTGCCAGCTCGGGCTTCAGCTCCTACAATGAGCAGTTCTTC
CDR3aa: CASSGFSSYNEQFF

abundance: -
d_gene: -
j_gene: TRBJ2-7
v_gene: TRBV6-5
CDR3nt: TGTGCCAGCAGTTCGGCCCAAGGACGCCGGGGGCAGTACTTC
CDR3aa: CASSSAQGRRGQYF

abundance: -
d_gene: -
j_gene: TRBJ1-2
v_gene: TRBV6-5
CDR3nt: TGTGCCAGCGACAATGATGGCTACACCTTC
CDR3aa: CASDNDGYTF

abundance: few
d_gene: -
j_gene: TRBJ2-1
v_gene: TRBV27
CDR3nt: TGTGCCAGCAGCACAGGCTACAATGAGCAGTTCTTC
CDR3aa: CASSTGYNEQFF

abundance: -
d_gene: -
j_gene: TRBJ2-3
v_gene: TRBV28
CDR3nt: TGTGCCAGCAGTTTCGGGGACTCCACAGATACGCAGTATTTT
CDR3aa: CASSFGDSTDTQYF

abundance: -
d_gene: -
j_gene: TRBJ2-1
v_gene: TRBV5-6
CDR3nt: TGTGCCAGCAGCTCGAACGTGAGGTGGTACAATGAGCAGTTCTTC
CDR3aa: CASSSNVRWYNEQFF

abundance: -
d_gene: TRBD2
j_gene: TRBJ2-5
v_gene: TRBV4-3
CDR3nt: TGCGCCAGCAGCCAAGCCATAGCCCTAGCGGGAGCTGGGACCCAGTACTTC
CDR3aa: CASSQAIALAGAGTQYF

abundance: -
d_gene: TRBD1
j_gene: TRBJ1-1
v_gene: TRBV27
CDR3nt: TGTGCCAGCAGTGGCGACAGGGGCGGGGGTAGGACTGAAGCTTTCTTT
CDR3aa: CASSGDRGGGRTEAFF

abundance: -
d_gene: -
j_gene: TRBJ2-2
v_gene: TRBV6-1
CDR3nt: TGTGCCAGCACAGAGGCGGGAAATGGTCGGCTGTTTTTT
CDR3aa: CASTEAGNGRLFF

abundance: -
d_gene: TRBD2
j_gene: TRBJ2-3
v_gene: TRBV6-6
CDR3nt: TGTGCCAGCGGTCTAGCGGGCACAGATACGCAGTATTTT
CDR3aa: CASGLAGTDTQYF

abundance: -
d_gene: -
j_gene: TRBJ2-7
v_gene: TRBV4-3
CDR3nt: TGCGCCAGCAGCCAAGATTGGGGGAACTCCTACGAGCAGTACTTC
CDR3aa: CASSQDWGNSYEQYF

abundance: once
d_gene: -
j_gene: TRBJ2-3
v_gene: TRBV7-2
CDR3nt: TGTGCCAGCAGCACCGGACACACAGATACGCAGTATTTT
CDR3aa: CASSTGHTDTQYF

abundance: -
d_gene: TRBD1
j_gene: TRBJ1-1
v_gene: TRBV30
CDR3nt: TGTGCCTGGAGCGACCCAACAGGGGGCGGGACTGAAGCTTTCTTT
CDR3aa: CAWSDPTGGGTEAFF

abundance: few
d_gene: -
j_gene: TRBJ2-7
v_gene: TRBV20-1
CDR3nt: TGCAGTGCTAGAGAAGACAGGGAGCAGTACTTC
CDR3aa: CSAREDREQYF

abundance: -
d_gene: -
j_gene: TRBJ1-2
v_gene: TRBV19
CDR3nt: TGTGCCAGTAGTATCGGCCCAGGATATGGCTACACCTTC
CDR3aa: CASSIGPGYGYTF

abundance: -
d_gene: TRBD2
j_gene: TRBJ2-1
v_gene: TRBV4-1
CDR3nt: TGCGCCAGCAGCCAATTCGGACTAGAGTCCTACAATGAGCAGTTCTTC
CDR3aa: CASSQFGLESYNEQFF

abundance: -
d_gene: -
j_gene: TRBJ1-4
v_gene: TRBV7-9
CDR3nt: TGTGCCAGCAGCTTAGCGGGCGCGGGCGGAAAACTGTTTTTT
CDR3aa: CASSLAGAGGKLFF

abundance: -
d_gene: TRBD1
j_gene: TRBJ2-5
v_gene: TRBV7-3
CDR3nt: TGTGCCAGCAGTTACAGGGGTAGGGGAGAGACCCAGTACTTC
CDR3aa: CASSYRGRGETQYF

abundance: -
d_gene: TRBD2
j_gene: TRBJ2-1
v_gene: TRBV10-3
CDR3nt: TGTGCCATCAGTGAGCGGGGGGGTCTCTATGAGCAGTTCTTC
CDR3aa: CAISERGGLYEQFF

abundance: -
d_gene: -
j_gene: TRBJ2-7
v_gene: TRBV13
CDR3nt: TGTGCCAGCAGCCCGCCCCGGGCGAGCTACGAGCAGTACTTC
CDR3aa: CASSPPRASYEQYF

abundance: -
d_gene: TRBD2
j_gene: TRBJ2-6
v_gene: TRBV18
CDR3nt: TGTGCCAGCTCACTAAGAACGGCGGGGGCTGGGGCCAACGTCCTGACTTTC
CDR3aa: CASSLRTAGAGANVLTF

abundance: -
d_gene: -
j_gene: TRBJ2-7
v_gene: TRBV5-1
CDR3nt: TGCGCCAGCAGCCCCCCGGGGGTGCACTACGAGCAGTACTTC
CDR3aa: CASSPPGVHYEQYF

abundance: once
d_gene: -
j_gene: TRBJ2-5
v_gene: TRBV6-5
CDR3nt: TGTGCCAGCAGTTACACGGGTCACAGAAAAGAGACCCAGTACTTC
CDR3aa: CASSYTGHRKETQYF

abundance: -
d_gene: TRBD2
j_gene: TRBJ2-7
v_gene: TRBV4-3
CDR3nt: TGCGCCAGCAGCCAAGTTCCGGGGAGGGCCGAGCAGTACTTC
CDR3aa: CASSQVPGRAEQYF

abundance: -
d_gene: -
j_gene: TRBJ1-3
v_gene: TRBV19
CDR3nt: TGTGCCAGTAGTATGCGTACGGTCAGCTCTGGAAACACCATATATTTT
CDR3aa: CASSMRTVSSGNTIYF